This TCR beta chain was observed in a study of blood T cell repertoires in COVID-19. Source study methods: Reference gene primer amplification in the assay estimated nucleated cell counts. Assay used: immunoSEQ multiplex PCR; TCRdb lists only in-frame clones, some missing. V and J calls and clone size are given by that table; D and trimming were obtained from the DNA. The repertoire holds about 100,000 clones, about four fifths seen once, with about a tenth in the top ten. The CDR3 is 14 amino acids. Germline assignment: CDR1 MNHEY and CDR2 SVGAGI. Trimming took 6 bases from V and 5 from J, leaving 14 bases between them.

This chain links TRBV6-5 with TRBJ1-5, with D maybe TRBD1 (5 bases). The TCR was taken from a man aged 35 to 55 with active or convalescent COVID-19. Sequenced sample: peripheral blood. The CDR3 spells CASRGAGRYQPQHF. The CDR3 DNA reads as TGTGCCAGCAGAGGGGCAGGGAGGTATCAGCCCCAGCATTTT.